Detailed here is one T cell receptor (beta chain). CDR1 and CDR2 from the germline V gene are ENHRY and SYGVKD. Deletions cut 7 bases from V and 2 bases from J, with 14 bases between. This CDR3 is built from 14 residues. The sample comes from a study of cytomegalovirus exposure and HLA in healthy donors. PCR was performed using 60 Vbeta and 13 Jbeta primers. The table came from immunoSEQ multiplex PCR; TCRdb's copy has only in-frame clones and leaves some out. There are some 65,000 clones in the sample; around 73% occur only once, and under 3% lies in the top ten. The rearrangement links TRBV10-3 to TRBJ1-2; D may be TRBD1 (5 bases). Sequenced sample: PBMCs. This TCR was recovered from a girl aged 5-17 years in good health and CMV-seropositive. The DNA for the CDR3 is TGTGCCATCAACCGGGGGGGGAGCAACTATGGCTACACCTTC. Protein: CAINRGGSNYGYTF.